Listed here are 3 T cell receptor beta chains from one sample, sequenced in a study of post-analysis software for immune sequencing data. Study-level points and caveats: The study found TRBV5-6, TRBV5-1 and TRBV20-1 among a handful of TRBV segments more frequent in patients than controls.

Unique molecular identifiers were built into the TCR beta cDNA libraries. TCRdb re-analysed the PCR reads in MiXCR, keeping a single row per CDR3 protein. This sample carries about 500,000 distinct CDR3 sequences, approximately 45% of them seen once, and the ten largest clones take 12%. No antigen has been assigned to these receptors. The sequencing input was blood. The receptor source for this set is a girl aged 10 to 17 with multiple sclerosis.

V usage is TRBV20-1 and J usage is TRBJ2-5; 7 bases are a match to TRBD1. The germline V gene encodes CDR1 DFQATT and CDR2 SNEGSKA (reference sequence). The ends lost 5 bases at V and 11 bases at J; junction bases unmatched: 14. The CDR3 has 13 amino acids. The CDR3 coding sequence is TGCAGTGCTCAGGGGGTAGCCCCGGAGAAGCAGTACTTC. Protein sequence: CSAQGVAPEKQYF.

The chain joins TRBV20-1 to TRBJ2-1; 8 positions agree with TRBD2. Germline lookup yields CDR1 DFQATT and CDR2 SNEGSKA (reference sequence). Losses at the gene ends were 0 bases for V and 3 bases for J; bases not matched to a gene: 7. This CDR3 spans 16 amino acids. Written as DNA, the CDR3 is TGCAGTGCTAGAGATTTGACTAGCGACCACTACAATGAGCAGTTCTTC. This codes for CSARDLTSDHYNEQFF.

This clonotype was seen more than once but under ten times. This sequence joins TRBV25-1 and TRBJ1-2; 8 nucleotides match TRBD1. Germline V gene data show CDR1 as MGHDK and CDR2 as SYGVNS. With 11 bases clipped from V and 6 bases from J, the junction kept 23 bases outside the gene matches. This CDR3 has 17 amino acids. CDR3 sequence (DNA): TGTGCCGCCCAACAGGGGGTCCATCGAGTTGTAAAGAATGGCTACACCTTC. Translating gives CAAQQGVHRVVKNGYTF.